This record covers a single T cell receptor beta chain. The data were obtained in a study of blood T cell repertoires in COVID-19. The CDR3 spans 14 residues. Per the germline V gene, CDR1 is WSHSY and CDR2 is SAAADI. Trimming removed 4 bases at V and 5 bases at J, with 12 bases between. Assay used: immunoSEQ multiplex PCR; TCRdb lists only in-frame clones, some missing. The sample carries about 99,000 clones, around 82% recorded once. The sequence derives from a man aged 60 to 69 with acute or convalescent COVID-19. The gene calls are TRBV10-2 and TRBJ1-5, with a possible D match to TRBD1 (5 bases). What was sequenced was peripheral blood. This CDR3 is CASSVVGQDQPQHF. CDR3 nucleotides: TGCGCCAGCAGTGTTGTGGGGCAGGATCAGCCCCAGCATTTT.